The 3 T cell receptor beta chains below come from one sample, sequenced in a study of blood T cell repertoires in COVID-19. Measured with immunoSEQ multiplex PCR; TCRdb has only the in-frame clones, and not every one. In the table there are hundreds of thousands of clones, 75% to 85% of which are singletons. Sequenced: PBMCs or T cells enriched from blood (not recorded which). The origin of the receptors is a man aged 25-40 years with acute COVID-19.

The V call is TRBV5-1, the J call TRBJ2-7; no reliable D call. The CDR3 covers 15 residues. From germline, CDR1 is SGHRS and CDR2 YFSETQ. The V end lost 0 bases, the J end lost 0 bases, and 10 bases lay between the germline ends. The DNA of the CDR3 is TGCGCCAGCAGCTTGGACCCTCCGAGCTCCTACGAGCAGTACTTC. Its protein product is CASSLDPPSSYEQYF.

This sequence joins TRBV7-3 and TRBJ1-2; tentatively, D is TRBD1 (5 bases). This CDR3 contains 13 residues. Germline lookup yields CDR1 SGHTA and CDR2 FQGTGA. V was clipped by 4 bases and J by 4 bases, with 10 bases between them. For the CDR3, the DNA is TGTGCCAGCAGCTCCGCGGGACGCTATGGCTACACCTTC. It yields the protein CASSSAGRYGYTF.

The rearrangement joins TRBV18 to TRBJ1-1, with 9 nucleotides matching TRBD1. CDR3 length: 15 residues. With 2 bases clipped from V and 1 base from J, the junction kept 2 bases outside the gene matches. Germline V gives CDR1 KGHSH, CDR2 LQKENI. The CDR3 sequence: CASSPKTGGNTEAFF. The CDR3 DNA is TGTGCCAGCTCACCAAAGACAGGGGGGAACACTGAAGCTTTCTTT.